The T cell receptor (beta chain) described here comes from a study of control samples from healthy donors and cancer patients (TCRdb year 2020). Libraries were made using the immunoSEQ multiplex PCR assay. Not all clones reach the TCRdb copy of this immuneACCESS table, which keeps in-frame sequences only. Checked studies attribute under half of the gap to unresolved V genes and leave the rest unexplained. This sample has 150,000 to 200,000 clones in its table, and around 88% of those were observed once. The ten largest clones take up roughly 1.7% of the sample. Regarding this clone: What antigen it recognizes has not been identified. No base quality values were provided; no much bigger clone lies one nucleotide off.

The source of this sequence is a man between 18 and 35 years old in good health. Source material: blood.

The CDR3 protein is CASSEGGAVTDTQYF. The nucleotides read TGTGCCAGCAGTGAAGGGGGGGCCGTTACAGATACGCAGTATTTT. The sequence links TRBV25-1 to TRBJ2-3; tentative D gene TRBD2, with 7 bases matching. V and J are truncated by 2 bases and 3 bases respectively, leaving an intervening sequence of 12 bases. CDR1 MGHDK and CDR2 SYGVNS are derived from the germline V gene. The CDR3 starts with the cysteine, ends with the phenylalanine, and has 15 residues. Of the read, only the CDR3 DNA is kept; its 45 bases are in frame from base 1.